The 20 T cell receptor beta chains below were found in one sample sequenced in a study of shared clonotypes between healthy human individuals. Assay: immunoSEQ multiplex PCR; the TCRdb copy retains only in-frame clones and omits some. This table has around 690,000 clones, roughly 91% appearing once. What was sequenced was memory CD8+ T cells from PBMCs. Subset here: CD45RO+ cells pooled with CCR7-negative TemRA cells. The source is a man between 18 and 35 years old in good health. Some clones in this sample may be carry-over from other donors' samples.

The chain carries TRBV4-3 and TRBJ2-1, with TRBD2 identical over 10 bases. V gave up 4 bases and J gave up 10 bases; unmatched junction bases: 13. Germline V gene lookup returns CDR1 LGHNA and CDR2 YSLEER. The length of the CDR3 is 16 residues. CDR3 protein: CASSRLTGTSENEQFF. The CDR3, as DNA: TGCGCCAGCAGCCGCCTAACCGGGACTAGCGAGAACGAGCAGTTCTTC.

This clone was detected only a few times. The chain couples TRBV30 to TRBJ1-1, with D uncertain. Germline V lookup: CDR1 GTSNPN, CDR2 SVGIG (reference sequence). V lost 2 bases to trimming and J lost 7 bases, with 17 bases between them. CDR3 size: 14 residues. CDR3 residues: CAWSNPTLAYEAFF. CDR3 coding DNA: TGTGCCTGGAGTAACCCTACGTTGGCTTATGAAGCTTTCTTT.

This clone showed up just once. The rearrangement links TRBV7-9 to TRBJ2-7, with a possible D match to TRBD1 (6 bases). The CDR3 is 16 residues long. Germline V gene sequence: CDR1 SEHNR, CDR2 FQNEAQ (reference sequence). Trimming took 5 bases from V and 5 from J, leaving 22 bases between them. The CDR3, as DNA: TGTGCCAGCAGCCAGTCGGATCCGGACAGAAAAAACGAGCAGTACTTC. This sequence encodes CASSQSDPDRKNEQYF.

The DNA of the CDR3 is TGTGCCAGCAGCCAAGATGTGGTGACAGGGGGCAATGGCTACACCTTC. Translation gives CASSQDVVTGGNGYTF. This rearrangement joins TRBV14 to TRBJ1-2; 10 bases are shared with TRBD1. CDR3 size: 16 residues. CDR1 and CDR2 from the germline V gene are SGHDN and FVKESK. V lost 0 bases and J lost 6; bases outside the gene matches: 7.

This rearrangement joins TRBV7-2 to TRBJ2-1; TRBD2 aligns across 10 bases. Germline V lookup: CDR1 SGHTA, CDR2 FQGNSA. Unmatched junction bases numbered 7, after V lost 8 bases and J lost 3 bases. CDR3 size: 15 residues. Here the CDR3 DNA reads TGTGCCAGCCATGTCACTAGCGGGGTCTACAATGAGCAGTTCTTC. Its translation: CASHVTSGVYNEQFF.

This rearrangement joins TRBV7-9 to TRBJ2-7; 7 bases fit TRBD1. The CDR3 totals 14 residues. Germline V gene lookup returns CDR1 SEHNR and CDR2 FQNEAQ (reference sequence). J was trimmed by 0 bases and V by 5 bases; bases with no gene match: 4. The CDR3 nucleotides are TGTGCCAGCAGCGGACAGGTTAACTCCTACGAGCAGTACTTC. Translation gives CASSGQVNSYEQYF.

This chain uses TRBV18 with TRBJ1-1; the D is unclear. V lost 6 bases, J lost 3 bases, and 26 bases lay in between. Germline CDR1 is KGHSH and CDR2 is LQKENI. This CDR3 has 18 amino acids. The CDR3 region has the DNA TGTGCCAGCTCGCCTCGTGAGGCTTATCCCTATTTGGACACTGAAGCTTTCTTT. It specifies CASSPREAYPYLDTEAFF.

The rearrangement joins TRBV19 to TRBJ1-5; 8 nucleotides agree with TRBD1. CDR1 LNHDA and CDR2 SQIVND come from the germline V gene (reference sequence). The CDR3 extends over 15 amino acids. V trimming: 5 bases; J trimming: 3 bases; junction bases outside the gene matches: 6. CDR3 in DNA: TGTGCCAGTAGTGGGACAGGAGGGACCAATCAGCCCCAGCATTTT. Its translation: CASSGTGGTNQPQHF.

This chain links TRBV28 with TRBJ1-3; 11 nucleotides align to TRBD1. Germline CDR1 reads MDHEN; CDR2 reads SYDVKM. The CDR3 covers 13 residues. Trimming at V came to 6 bases and at J to 8 bases, leaving 3 bases not matched to a gene. CDR3 DNA sequence: TGTGCCAGCAGACGGGACAGGGGGTACACCATATATTTT. Amino acids: CASRRDRGYTIYF.

This clone was recorded a few times. The chain recombines TRBV27 with TRBJ2-7, with 10 bases that match TRBD2. Germline V CDR1 and CDR2: MNHEY, SMNVEV (reference sequence). The CDR3 has 17 residues. V lost 6 bases to trimming and J lost 2 bases; unmatched junction nucleotides: 13. The CDR3 spells CASREGTSAILPYEQYF. DNA for the CDR3: TGTGCCAGCAGGGAAGGGACTAGCGCAATTCTCCCCTACGAGCAGTACTTC.

The rearrangement joins TRBV11-2 to TRBJ2-5; D may be TRBD2 (6 bases). The J call may be mistaken, given a closer DNA end match to TRBJ2-7. The CDR3 is 12 amino acids. Per the germline V gene, CDR1 is SGHAT and CDR2 is FQNNGV. CDR3 coding DNA: TGTGCCAGCAGCCGATGGGGGGACGAGCAGTACTTC. This encodes CASSRWGDEQYF.

This clone was seen many times. This rearrangement joins TRBV19 to TRBJ1-3, with D uncertain. CDR3 length: 16 amino acids. The V and J ends lost 5 bases and 4 bases respectively, with 18 bases between them. In germline, CDR1 is LNHDA, CDR2 SQIVND (reference sequence). CDR3 sequence: CASSWELMGVGNTIYF. In DNA form, the CDR3 reads TGTGCCAGTAGTTGGGAACTTATGGGAGTCGGAAACACCATATATTTT.

On this clone: Here the CDR3 omits its conserved ending phenylalanine or tryptophan, so a read error is the likely source. No DNA is shown, since the ends of the CDR3 on it are uncertain; the CDR3 is the one TCRdb lists. This chain joins TRBV6-4 and TRBJ2-7. The CDR3 is 11 residues long, ends included. CDR1 and CDR2 (germline): MRHNA, SNTAGT. The CDR3 region is CASSDLRGARL.

The V gene is TRBV6-4, the J gene TRBJ1-5; D is unclear. V was cut by 9 bases and J by 6 bases, with 6 bases left in between. The CDR3 covers 10 residues. Germline CDR1 is MRHNA and CDR2 is SNTAGT. The DNA for the CDR3 is TGTGCCAGGGACCGTCAGCCCCAGCATTTT. It encodes CARDRQPQHF.

The rearrangement uses TRBV4-1 and TRBJ2-1; 7 bases align to TRBD2. Looked up from germline, CDR1 is MGHRA and CDR2 is YSYEKL. V lost 0 bases, J lost 1 base, and 3 bases stayed unmatched. The CDR3 sequence is 16 residues long. In DNA, the CDR3 is TGCGCCAGCAGCCAAGAGTCCGGGGGGTCCTACAATGAGCAGTTCTTC. This sequence encodes CASSQESGGSYNEQFF.

CDR3 region: CVQGGLAKNIQYF. The CDR3 DNA reads TGTGTCCAGGGGGGGTTGGCCAAAAACATTCAGTACTTC. V usage is TRBV27 and J usage is TRBJ2-4; D tentatively reads TRBD1 or TRBD2 (7 bases each). Germline assignment: CDR1 MNHEY and CDR2 SMNVEV (reference sequence). CDR3 length equals 13 residues.

The V gene is TRBV9, the J gene TRBJ2-7; TRBD1 or TRBD2 may be the D gene (7 bases each). With 2 bases removed from V and 2 bases from J, the gap between germline ends came to 14 bases. The V gene's germline CDR1 is SGDLS and CDR2 YYNGEE. CDR3 length: 15 residues. CDR3 sequence: CASSVGGGTTYEQYF. CDR3 bases: TGTGCCAGCAGCGTGGGAGGGGGCACCACCTACGAGCAGTACTTC.

This rearrangement joins TRBV28 to TRBJ2-7; 9 nucleotides agree with TRBD2. Trimming cost V 2 bases and J 1 base; bases outside gene matches: 9. CDR1 is MDHEN, CDR2 SYDVKM, per germline. There are 17 residues in the CDR3. The CDR3: CASSLPLAGVRSYEQYF. CDR3 in DNA: TGTGCCAGCAGTTTACCCTTAGCGGGAGTACGGTCCTACGAGCAGTACTTC.

The sample holds a few counts of this clone. The J gene is TRBJ2-7, the V gene TRBV6-6; 7 nucleotides line up with TRBD1. The CDR3 extends over 13 amino acids. Trimming cost V 7 bases and J 2 bases; bases outside gene matches: 5. Per germline, CDR1 MNHNY and CDR2 SVGAGI (reference sequence). The DNA of the CDR3 is TGTGCCAGCACCTTCGGACAGGCCTACGAGCAGTACTTC. Its translation is CASTFGQAYEQYF.

The chain joins TRBV6-5 to TRBJ2-6; D is unclear. Germline CDR1 is MNHEY and CDR2 is SVGAGI. This CDR3 comprises 15 residues. The V gene lost 2 bases and the J gene lost 2 bases, with 7 bases spanning the gap. The CDR3: CASSYHGAGANVLTF. As DNA, the CDR3 is TGTGCCAGCAGTTACCATGGGGCTGGGGCCAACGTCCTGACTTTC.